One and the same sample provided the 10 T cell receptor beta chains below, sequenced in a study of blood T cell repertoires in COVID-19. Data came from immunoSEQ multiplex PCR; TCRdb stores just in-frame clones and leaves some out. In the table there are approximately 160,000 clones, 90% of which are singletons. The sample comprised peripheral blood. The receptors shown here come from a man between 50 and 59 years old with acute or convalescent COVID-19.

The chain combines TRBV30 with TRBJ1-5; no reliable D call. In germline, CDR1 is GTSNPN, CDR2 SVGIG (reference sequence). There are 14 residues in the CDR3. V was trimmed by 2 bases and J by 4 bases, leaving 12 bases between them. The CDR3 region has the DNA TGTGCCTGGAGTTGGCGGTCCAGTAATCAGCCCCAGCATTTT. Its translation is CAWSWRSSNQPQHF.

For this clone: One end of the junction varies from germline; a read error may be responsible. The gene calls are TRBV7-7 and TRBJ2-3; a weak D match, TRBD2 (5 bases). This CDR3 has 16 residues. Looked up from germline, CDR1 is SSHAT and CDR2 is FNYEAQ (reference sequence). CDR3 in DNA: TGTGCTAGCAGCTTAGAGTCAGGTCCGGGGACAGATACGCAGTATTTT. This gives the protein CASSLESGPGTDTQYF.

The rearrangement uses TRBV19 and TRBJ2-1, with 16 bases identical to TRBD2. This CDR3 is built from 17 residues. In germline, CDR1 is LNHDA, CDR2 SQIVND (reference sequence). V shed 4 bases, J shed 8 bases, and the junction held 8 bases outside the gene matches. CDR3 DNA: TGTGCCAGTAGTAAGGGACTAGCGGGGGGGCCATTCTATGAGCAGTTCTTC. Encoded protein: CASSKGLAGGPFYEQFF.

The J gene is TRBJ1-5, the V gene TRBV29-1; tentatively, D is TRBD1 (6 bases). V was shortened by 3 bases and J by 9 bases, with 18 bases between the two germline ends. Germline V CDR1 and CDR2: SQVTM, ANQGSEA. This CDR3 contains 14 residues. The CDR3 sequence: CSVDIGPETGPQHF. CDR3 sequence (DNA): TGCAGCGTTGATATAGGCCCCGAGACAGGGCCCCAGCATTTT.

J is TRBJ2-2 and V is TRBV7-2; weak D call: TRBD1 (5 bases). CDR3 length equals 17 residues. The V gene lost 1 base and the J gene lost 4 bases, with 16 bases spanning the gap. The V gene's germline CDR1 is SGHTA and CDR2 FQGNSA. For the CDR3, the DNA is TGTGCCAGCAGCTTAGATGTTCCAGGGCCGGGCACCGGGGAGCTGTTTTTT. The encoded protein is CASSLDVPGPGTGELFF.

This CDR3 reads CASRSHRITVPIHSGANVLTF. The CDR3 nucleotides are TGTGCAAGTCGCTCCCACCGAATTACAGTGCCGATCCACTCTGGGGCCAACGTCCTGACTTTC. The chain recombines TRBV12-2 with TRBJ2-6; the table's D gene call, TRBD1, was not cross checked with the DNA. TRBV12-2 is termed a pseudogene. CDR3 length: 21 residues.

CDR3 DNA sequence: TGCGCCAGCTGGGGGGGGCAGGGGCCCCAGCATTTT. This gives the protein CASWGGQGPQHF. The rearrangement joins TRBV4-3 to TRBJ1-5; the D gene is possibly TRBD1 (6 bases). The CDR3 is 12 amino acids. The V and J ends lost 8 bases and 9 bases respectively, with 14 bases between them. Germline CDR1 reads LGHNA; CDR2 reads YSLEER.

This sequence joins TRBV25-1 and TRBJ1-2; D is uncertain. Trimming stripped 4 bases from V and 4 bases from J, with 7 bases between. This CDR3 is built from 12 residues. Germline lookup yields CDR1 MGHDK and CDR2 SYGVNS. CDR3 sequence (DNA): TGTGCCAGCAGTGGGGGAGCCTATGGCTACACCTTC. Encoded protein: CASSGGAYGYTF.

V is TRBV19 and J is TRBJ2-3; D is possibly TRBD2 (8 bases). Germline CDR1 LNHDA, CDR2 SQIVND (reference sequence). CDR3 length: 16 amino acids. V lost 3 bases to trimming and J lost 5 bases, with 18 bases between them. CDR3 protein: CASSIYPTGTRDTQYF. The CDR3 coding sequence is TGTGCCAGTAGTATTTACCCGACAGGGACTAGAGATACGCAGTATTTT.

V is TRBV7-2 and J is TRBJ2-2, with D tentatively TRBD2 (5 bases). Trimming cost V 5 bases and J 0 bases, with 10 bases left between them. This CDR3 has 15 residues. CDR1 and CDR2 from the germline V gene are SGHTA and FQGNSA. The CDR3 sequence is CASSPLGANTGELFF. CDR3 nucleotide sequence: TGTGCCAGCAGCCCGCTGGGAGCGAACACCGGGGAGCTGTTTTTT.